The 28 T cell receptor beta chains below come from one sample, sequenced in a study of vaccination effects on CD4 cells after COVID-19. These receptors are not linked to any known antigen. Scientists isolated CD4+ T cells after a roughly 10-day culture period ended. Sequencing was performed with immunoSEQ multiplex PCR; in TCRdb, only in-frame clones are kept and a portion is missing. This sample has around 46,000 clones, with more than 65% found just once. The specimen comprised CD4+ T cells from PBMCs cultured without peptide, sampled before COVID-19 vaccination. These receptor sequences come from a human donor who received a COVID-19 vaccine.

V gene TRBV21-1 combines with J gene TRBJ1-6. TRBV21-1 is listed as a pseudogene. The length of the CDR3 is 15 residues. DNA of the CDR3: TGTGCCAGCAGCAAATGGGGGGTGGGCGATTCACCCCTCCACTTT. The encoded protein is CASSKWGVGDSPLHF.

This chain links TRBV5-1 with TRBJ1-6, with no clear D. Germline V gene sequence: CDR1 SGHRS, CDR2 YFSETQ. The CDR3 spans 14 residues. V lost 0 bases and J lost 8, with 9 bases in between. CDR3 in DNA: TGCGCCAGCAGCTTGGGATTGGCAGATTCACCCCTCCACTTT. Translated: CASSLGLADSPLHF.

The chain is built from TRBV30 and TRBJ1-1; the match to TRBD1 covers 7 bases. Trimming took 3 bases from V and 5 from J; bases not matched to a gene: 9. Germline CDR1 is GTSNPN and CDR2 is SVGIG (reference sequence). This CDR3 comprises 14 residues. In DNA, the CDR3 is TGTGCCTGGAGGAGGGGGCCTGGGGAAACTGAAGCTTTCTTT. Residues: CAWRRGPGETEAFF.

The chain is built from TRBV20-1 and TRBJ1-1; D is ambiguous. The CDR3 extends over 11 amino acids. From germline, CDR1 is DFQATT and CDR2 SNEGSKA (reference sequence). V was cut by 3 bases and J by 8 bases, with 10 bases left in between. The CDR3: CSARNTREAFF. As DNA, the CDR3 is TGCAGTGCTAGGAACACGAGGGAAGCTTTCTTT.

This sequence joins TRBV5-6 and TRBJ1-4, with 7 bases that match TRBD1. Trimming took 4 bases from V and 0 from J; bases not matched to a gene: 3. This CDR3 has 15 residues. CDR1 and CDR2 (germline): SGHDT, YYEEEE. CDR3 DNA sequence: TGTGCCAGCAGCACGCAGGGGGCAACTAATGAAAAACTGTTTTTT. It is translated as CASSTQGATNEKLFF.

This sequence joins TRBV19 and TRBJ1-1; D possibly corresponds to TRBD1 (5 bases). The CDR3 runs 13 residues. Germline assignment: CDR1 LNHDA and CDR2 SQIVND (reference sequence). Trimming took off 10 bases at V and 1 base at J, with 13 bases between the two ends. CDR3 region: CATTTVGNTEAFF. CDR3 coding DNA: TGTGCCACGACGACAGTCGGGAACACTGAAGCTTTCTTT.

The chain has TRBV27 and TRBJ2-7; the match to TRBD1 covers 9 bases. J was trimmed by 5 bases and V by 5 bases; bases with no gene match: 19. Per germline, CDR1 MNHEY and CDR2 SMNVEV (reference sequence). CDR3 length: 18 residues. The CDR3 sequence: CASSPIAGWGQGRHEQYF. The DNA for the CDR3 is TGTGCCAGCAGTCCCATCGCCGGTTGGGGACAGGGTCGACACGAGCAGTACTTC.

The genes are TRBV28 and TRBJ1-6, with 7 bases lining up with TRBD1. The CDR3 covers 15 residues. V lost 6 bases and J lost 2; bases outside the gene matches: 4. In germline, CDR1 is MDHEN, CDR2 SYDVKM. The CDR3 reads CASRAGTAYNSPLHF. CDR3 DNA sequence: TGTGCCAGCAGGGCCGGGACAGCCTATAATTCACCCCTCCACTTT.

The J gene is TRBJ2-1, the V gene TRBV28, with a weak D call TRBD2 (5 bases). Trimming cost V 6 bases and J 6 bases, with 15 bases left between them. Germline values: CDR1 MDHEN, CDR2 SYDVKM. The CDR3 has 14 amino acids. The CDR3 sequence is CASSRGSAVNEQFF. The CDR3 DNA sequence: TGTGCCAGCAGCCGAGGGTCTGCGGTCAATGAGCAGTTCTTC.

The rearrangement links TRBV2 to TRBJ2-1; a weak D match, TRBD2 (5 bases). The CDR3 has 15 residues. The germline V and J ends were trimmed by 7 bases and 3 bases, with 16 bases remaining between them. In germline, CDR1 is SNHLY, CDR2 FYNNEI. The CDR3 bases are TGTGCCAGCAATCAAGGGAGTTTTAGCTACAATGAGCAGTTCTTC. Translating gives CASNQGSFSYNEQFF.

Only a few counts were recorded for this clone. The chain employs TRBV30 and TRBJ2-1; 11 bases match TRBD2. The germline V gene encodes CDR1 GTSNPN and CDR2 SVGIG (reference sequence). J was trimmed by 5 bases and V by 3 bases; bases with no gene match: 9. The CDR3 extends over 16 amino acids. The CDR3 spells CAWSLSGLAVDNEQFF. The CDR3 DNA reads TGTGCCTGGAGCCTCTCGGGACTAGCGGTCGACAATGAGCAGTTCTTC.

The chain joins TRBV12-1 to TRBJ1-5; the D call TRBD1 from the table was never checked on the DNA. TRBV12-1 is given as a pseudogene. The CDR3 consists of 15 residues. The CDR3, as DNA: TGTGCCAGCAGCGCGGACAGGGGGGTCAATCAGCCCCAGCATTTT. It specifies CASSADRGVNQPQHF.

The chain employs TRBV7-2 and TRBJ1-2; TRBD1 matches 8 bases. The junction had 17 bases not matched to a gene; V was cut back by 5 bases and J by 3 bases. From germline, CDR1 is SGHTA and CDR2 FQGNSA. This CDR3 has 18 residues. The CDR3 DNA reads TGTGCCAGCAGCCCCCGGGGGGGAGGAGCAGGGGGCGACTATGGCTACACCTTC. It yields the protein CASSPRGGGAGGDYGYTF.

The chain is built from TRBV6-6 and TRBJ2-1; maybe TRBD1 (5 bases). This CDR3 has 11 amino acids. The V and J ends lost 6 bases and 7 bases respectively, with 7 bases between them. Germline V lookup: CDR1 MNHNY, CDR2 SVGAGI (reference sequence). CDR3 nucleotides: TGTGCCAGCAGACAGGTGAATGAGCAGTTCTTC. Residues: CASRQVNEQFF.

The J gene is TRBJ1-1, the V gene TRBV5-1; 7 bases are shared with TRBD1. CDR1 and CDR2 from the germline V gene are SGHRS and YFSETQ. The CDR3 spans 14 residues. With V trimmed by 0 bases and J by 7 bases, 6 bases remained unmatched. The CDR3 DNA reads TGCGCCAGCAGCTTGGAGGGGGCGCAGGATGAAGCTTTCTTT. Amino acids: CASSLEGAQDEAFF.

The chain couples TRBV5-6 to TRBJ2-1; D perhaps matches TRBD2 (5 bases). This CDR3 contains 13 residues. CDR1 is SGHDT, CDR2 YYEEEE, per germline. Trimming took off 1 base at V and 8 bases at J, with 10 bases between the two ends. The CDR3 protein is CASSLPSPHEQFF. The DNA of the CDR3 is TGTGCCAGCAGCTTGCCTAGCCCACATGAGCAGTTCTTC.

This chain joins TRBV28 and TRBJ2-7; TRBD1 aligns across 8 bases. Germline loops: CDR1 MDHEN, CDR2 SYDVKM. The length of the CDR3 is 14 residues. V dropped 5 bases and J dropped 5; count of bases not matched to a gene: 8. This CDR3 reads CASSPPPTGDEQYF. CDR3 DNA sequence: TGTGCCAGCAGTCCACCCCCGACAGGGGACGAGCAGTACTTC.

CDR3 protein: CATSRDRASNQPQHF. For the CDR3, the DNA is TGTGCCACCAGCAGGGACAGGGCGAGCAATCAGCCCCAGCATTTT. The chain carries TRBV15 and TRBJ1-5; 8 nucleotides agree with TRBD1. CDR3 length equals 15 residues. Germline values: CDR1 LNHNV, CDR2 YYDKDF (reference sequence). V gave up 3 bases and J gave up 1 base; unmatched junction bases: 2.

V is TRBV5-4 and J is TRBJ2-6; no firm D call. The CDR3 consists of 14 residues. V was shortened by 2 bases and J by 0 bases, with 3 bases between the two germline ends. Germline-derived CDR1 and CDR2 are SGHNT and YYREEE (reference sequence). The CDR3: CASSFPSGANVLTF. The CDR3 DNA is TGTGCCAGCAGCTTCCCCTCTGGGGCCAACGTCCTGACTTTC.

This clone has only one observation. The V and J genes are TRBV6-2 or TRBV6-3 and TRBJ2-3; TRBD1 agrees at 7 bases. CDR3 length equals 14 residues. Germline lookup yields CDR1 MNHEY and CDR2 SVGEGT. V lost 4 bases to trimming and J lost 6 bases; unmatched junction nucleotides: 7. The CDR3 nucleotides are TGTGCCAGCAGTTTTAACAGGGGACGGGATACGCAGTATTTT. Translating gives CASSFNRGRDTQYF.

The chain uses TRBV12-3 or TRBV12-4 and TRBJ1-6; D is possibly TRBD1 (6 bases). V lost 5 bases to trimming and J lost 11 bases, with 13 bases between them. The CDR3 consists of 13 residues. CDR3 sequence reads: CASSPRDTAPLHF. CDR3 coding DNA: TGTGCCAGCAGTCCCCGGGACACCGCACCCCTCCACTTT.

This clone was recorded only once. J is TRBJ2-2 and V is TRBV28; TRBD2 is a possible D gene (5 bases). The V gene lost 4 bases and the J gene lost 3 bases, with 12 bases spanning the gap. The CDR3 has 15 amino acids. CDR1 and CDR2 (germline): MDHEN, SYDVKM. The CDR3 here is CASSSRRRDTGELFF. In DNA, the CDR3 is TGTGCCAGCAGTTCAAGACGGCGGGACACCGGGGAGCTGTTTTTT.

The V gene is TRBV9, the J gene TRBJ2-7, with 7 bases lining up with TRBD1. The V gene's germline CDR1 is SGDLS and CDR2 YYNGEE. Unmatched junction bases numbered 3, after V lost 4 bases and J lost 5 bases. The CDR3 extends over 12 amino acids. The CDR3 is CASSFTGDEQYF. The CDR3 nucleotides read TGTGCCAGCAGCTTTACAGGGGACGAGCAGTACTTC.

The chain is built from TRBV28 and TRBJ2-5; 8 nucleotides align to TRBD2. With V trimmed by 6 bases and J by 2 bases, 8 bases remained unmatched. The germline CDR1 and CDR2 sequences are MDHEN and SYDVKM. The CDR3 contains 15 residues. Written as DNA, the CDR3 is TGTGCCAGCAGCTCCGGGGGGGTAAGGCAAGAGACCCAGTACTTC. It yields the protein CASSSGGVRQETQYF.

This clone was observed a handful of times. The chain recombines TRBV7-9 with TRBJ1-1; D not resolved. CDR3 size: 13 residues. Germline V gives CDR1 SEHNR, CDR2 FQNEAQ (reference sequence). The V end lost 7 bases, the J end lost 0 bases, and 9 bases lay between the germline ends. The CDR3 bases are TGTGCCAGCATGAGTCGCGTGAACACTGAAGCTTTCTTT. It is translated as CASMSRVNTEAFF.

The V and J genes are TRBV5-1 and TRBJ2-2, with 7 bases lining up with TRBD1. V lost 4 bases to trimming and J lost 5 bases; unmatched junction nucleotides: 8. Germline CDR1 is SGHRS and CDR2 is YFSETQ. The CDR3 spans 15 residues. In DNA form, the CDR3 reads TGCGCCAGCAGCCCCCGGGACAGCTGGACCGGGGAGCTGTTTTTT. Its protein product is CASSPRDSWTGELFF.

This clone was picked up a small number of times. Here the CDR3 reads CASSPKGGYQPQHF. The DNA for the CDR3 is TGCGCCAGCAGCCCAAAGGGGGGGTATCAGCCCCAGCATTTT. The J gene is TRBJ1-5, the V gene TRBV4-1; the D gene is possibly TRBD1 (6 bases). Trimming pared 4 bases from V and 5 bases from J, leaving 12 bases between. CDR3 length equals 14 residues. Germline V gives CDR1 MGHRA, CDR2 YSYEKL.

The V gene is TRBV18, the J gene TRBJ1-1; 8 nucleotides align to TRBD1. J was trimmed by 11 bases and V by 1 base; bases with no gene match: 15. CDR1 is KGHSH and CDR2 is LQKENI in the germline V gene. There are 16 residues in the CDR3. The CDR3 here is CASSPRVQGAPEVAFF. DNA for the CDR3: TGTGCCAGCTCACCACGAGTTCAGGGGGCCCCCGAGGTGGCTTTCTTT.